Listed below are T cell receptor beta chains from one sample, sequenced in a study of Graves' ophthalmopathy and Graves' hyperthyroidism. TCRdb re-called the multiplex PCR reads through MiXCR, storing one row per CDR3 protein. There are roughly 400,000 distinct CDR3 sequences in the sample; about a sixth occur only once, and 1.6% lies in the top ten. The material sequenced was peripheral blood. All receptors derive from a woman younger than 30 with Graves' ophthalmopathy. Each CDR3 is given with its conserved first and last residue. A D gene is named only where the DNA matches it firmly. For some rows the clone size is stated as once, few or many, or as a class when expanded; others skip it.

clone size	V gene	J gene	D gene	CDR3 DNA	CDR3 protein
many	TRBV30	TRBJ1-3	.	TGTGCCTGGAACCTGGGGGGGCAGGGTGGAAACACCATATATTTT	CAWNLGGQGGNTIYF
.	TRBV6-1	TRBJ1-2	.	TGTGCCAGCAGTGAATCCGGCAGTTCCAACTATGGCTACACCTTC	CASSESGSSNYGYTF
.	TRBV28	TRBJ2-3	TRBD1	TGTGCCAGCAGTGGGGGACAGAGCACAGATACGCAGTATTTT	CASSGGQSTDTQYF
.	TRBV9	TRBJ2-2	.	TGTGCCAGCAGCGTTACCCTGTCGGACACCGGGGAGCTGTTTTTT	CASSVTLSDTGELFF
many	TRBV7-2	TRBJ1-2	.	TGTGCCAGCAGCTTAGGGTCCGGGGGGGCCTATGGCTACACCTTC	CASSLGSGGAYGYTF
many	TRBV27	TRBJ1-2	.	TGTGCCAGCAGTTTTTCTTTGACGGATGGCTACACCTTC	CASSFSLTDGYTF
many	TRBV29-1	TRBJ2-7	.	TGCAGCGTGGAAGGGGCGTCGGAGGAGCAGTACTTC	CSVEGASEEQYF
many	TRBV7-9	TRBJ2-7	.	TGTGCCAGCAGCCGGGAGCTACCCCCCTACGAGCAGTACTTC	CASSRELPPYEQYF
many	TRBV6-1	TRBJ1-2	.	TGTGCCAGCAGGGAAAATACCGGGACATACTATGGCTACACCTTC	CASRENTGTYYGYTF
many	TRBV12-3/TRBV12-4	TRBJ1-5	TRBD1	TGTGCCAGCAGGACAGGGCGTCAGCCCCAGCATTTT	CASRTGRQPQHF
many	TRBV4-3	TRBJ1-1	.	TGCGCCAGCAGCCCGGCTACAGGGTCCCCGGGGACTGAAGCTTTCTTT	CASSPATGSPGTEAFF
many	TRBV2	TRBJ1-3	TRBD1	TGTGCCAGCAGTGAAGCACAGGGGCTGTATACCATATATTTT	CASSEAQGLYTIYF
many	TRBV19	TRBJ1-1	.	TGTGCCAGTAGTATTGAAAGGTCCCGGGAAGCTTTCTTT	CASSIERSREAFF
.	TRBV7-8	TRBJ2-7	TRBD2	TGTGCCAGCAGCTTAGCAGCTCTAGCGGGAGGGATGCAGTACTTC	CASSLAALAGGMQYF
many	TRBV6-5	TRBJ1-1	TRBD1	TGTGCCAGCAGAAGGGACAGGGCGACTGAAGCTTTCTTT	CASRRDRATEAFF
.	TRBV28	TRBJ1-2	.	TGTGCCAGCAATGCAGTTAACTATGGCTACACCTTC	CASNAVNYGYTF
many	TRBV12-3/TRBV12-4	TRBJ2-5	TRBD1	TGTGCCAGCGGGTGGACAGGGGAGTGGCGGGAGACCCAGTACTTC	CASGWTGEWRETQYF
many	TRBV14	TRBJ2-5	.	TGTGCCAGCAGCCTGATTCTAGAAGGGGCCCAGTACTTC	CASSLILEGAQYF
many	TRBV6-1	TRBJ1-5	.	TGTGCCAGCAGTGATCCGGGGAAAGGGGGCAATCAGCCCCAGCATTTT	CASSDPGKGGNQPQHF
many	TRBV7-2	TRBJ2-2	.	TGTGCCAGCAGCTTACCGACCCGGTGGGGTTACGGGGAGCTGTTTTTT	CASSLPTRWGYGELFF
.	TRBV29-1	TRBJ1-5	.	TGCAGCGTTGCGGGGGGTAGCAATCAGCCCCAGCATTTT	CSVAGGSNQPQHF
many	TRBV20-1	TRBJ2-7	.	TGCAGTGCCCCCCCCACTCGCTCCTACGAGCAGTACTTC	CSAPPTRSYEQYF
many	TRBV4-1	TRBJ1-2	.	TGCGCCAGCAGCCAAGGGGTCGACTACACCTTC	CASSQGVDYTF
.	TRBV19	TRBJ2-7	.	TGTGCCAGTAGTATAAGCCGGGACAAGAACTACGAGCAGTACTTC	CASSISRDKNYEQYF
.	TRBV18	TRBJ1-1	TRBD1	TGTGCCAGCTCTCCCAGACCCGGGACAGGGACCACTGAAGCTTTCTTT	CASSPRPGTGTTEAFF
many	TRBV6-1	TRBJ2-7	TRBD1	TGTGCCAGCAGCCCCGGACAGGCCCCTTACTACGAGCAGTACTTC	CASSPGQAPYYEQYF
many	TRBV5-1	TRBJ2-5	.	TGCGCCAGCAGCTTGGAATTCCTAGCCGGGGAGACCCAGTACTTC	CASSLEFLAGETQYF
.	TRBV19	TRBJ2-7	TRBD2	TGTGCCAGCTTAGGTAGCGGGAGCCTCTCCGAGCAGTACTTC	CASLGSGSLSEQYF
many	TRBV11-1	TRBJ2-7	TRBD2	TGTGCCAGCAGCTTAGCGGGGGACTACTACGAGCAGTACTTC	CASSLAGDYYEQYF
.	TRBV7-2	TRBJ1-5	.	TGTGCCAGCAGCTTAGTCCGGTACGAGGGGCCCCAGCATTTT	CASSLVRYEGPQHF
.	TRBV6-5	TRBJ1-2	.	TGTGCCAGCAGTTACGGGGAAGAATATGGCTACACCTTC	CASSYGEEYGYTF
.	TRBV28	TRBJ1-1	.	TGTGCCAGCAGCGCCGGCGGAGGGGACACTGAAGCTTTCTTT	CASSAGGGDTEAFF
many	TRBV6-1	TRBJ2-4	TRBD2	TGTGCCAGCAGCAGCCGGGACTACTTAGCCAAAAACATTCAGTACTTC	CASSSRDYLAKNIQYF
many	TRBV6-2/TRBV6-3	TRBJ2-7	TRBD1	TGTGCCAGCAGTGGGATTGGACAGGCTAACTACGAGCAGTACTTC	CASSGIGQANYEQYF
.	TRBV7-2	TRBJ2-7	.	TGTGCCAGCAGCTTATCGGGGGAATCCTACGAGCAGTACTTC	CASSLSGESYEQYF
many	TRBV6-2/TRBV6-3	TRBJ2-7	.	TGTGCCAGCAGTTACCCGGATGGCGAGCAGTACTTC	CASSYPDGEQYF
.	TRBV10-3	TRBJ1-1	TRBD1	TGTGCCAACAGTGAGCGACAGGGGGCCAGCTCGACTGAAGCTTTCTTT	CANSERQGASSTEAFF
many	TRBV19	TRBJ2-5	TRBD2	TGTGCCAGTACCCGGGGTAGCGGGAGATGGGATCAAGAGACCCAGTACTTC	CASTRGSGRWDQETQYF
many	TRBV7-2	TRBJ2-5	.	TGTGTCAGCAGCATGGCCAGGGGGACCCAGTACTTC	CVSSMARGTQYF
once	TRBV5-8	TRBJ2-7	.	TGTGCCAGCAGCTTGGTTGCTCTCTACGAGCAGTACTTC	CASSLVALYEQYF
many	TRBV12-3/TRBV12-4	TRBJ2-1	TRBD1	TGTGCCAGCAGCAGTGCAGGGGGCGGAGAGCAGTTCTTC	CASSSAGGGEQFF
once	TRBV19	TRBJ1-2	.	TGTGCCAGTAGTATGAGCCGAGGGCTGAATGGCTACACCTTC	CASSMSRGLNGYTF
many	TRBV3-1	TRBJ2-7	.	TGTGCCAGCAGCCAGGCATCAGTAGAGCAGTACTTC	CASSQASVEQYF